The 22 T cell receptor beta chains in this list originate from one sample, sequenced in a study of human T cells and chemical hapten exposure. TCRdb ran MiXCR on the RACE reads and lists one entry per CDR3 protein. The sample gives roughly 150,000 distinct CDR3 sequences, about a quarter of which show up once; 2.1% is in the top ten. Noted time point: patch test 3, about 24 weeks after DPC sensitization. Treatment described: therapeutic diphenylcyclopropenone sensitization with weekly scalp DPC. The source material was whole blood, sampled in connection with sensitization to the hapten diphenylcyclopropenone (DPC). The receptors shown here come from a woman between 18 and 29 years old with alopecia areata. Some clones in this sample may be carry-over from other donors' samples.

V gene TRBV12-3 or TRBV12-4 combines with J gene TRBJ1-3; 12 bases line up with TRBD1. V dropped 5 bases and J dropped 4; count of bases not matched to a gene: 6. CDR3 length equals 16 residues. CDR3 in DNA: TGTGCCAGCAGTCCAGGGACAGGGGGCGCGGGAAACACCATATATTTT. Translated: CASSPGTGGAGNTIYF.

The chain has TRBV12-3 or TRBV12-4 and TRBJ2-7; the D is unclear. The CDR3 is made up of 11 amino acids. The DNA of the CDR3 is TGTGCTACTGGGTCTAGTGGCGAGCAGTACTTC. It codes for CATGSSGEQYF.

The chain couples TRBV2 to TRBJ1-5, with TRBD1 as a possible D gene (6 bases). This CDR3 has 15 amino acids. Deletions cut 6 bases from V and 4 bases from J, with 16 bases between. Per germline, CDR1 SNHLY and CDR2 FYNNEI. CDR3: CASRSQGHLNQPQHF. The CDR3 DNA reads TGTGCCAGCAGGTCACAGGGACACCTAAATCAGCCCCAGCATTTT.

The sample holds a few counts of this clonotype. The chain has TRBV12-3 or TRBV12-4 and TRBJ2-7; 9 bases line up with TRBD2. The CDR3 contains 16 residues. Germline trimming cut 5 bases from V and 0 bases from J; bases unmatched to any gene: 8. The CDR3 reads CASSRPRTSDSYEQYF. The CDR3 DNA is TGTGCCAGCAGTCGCCCTAGGACTAGCGACTCCTACGAGCAGTACTTC.

The V and J genes are TRBV20-1 and TRBJ2-7; 7 bases agree with TRBD1. The CDR3 sequence is 14 residues long. Germline CDR1 DFQATT, CDR2 SNEGSKA (reference sequence). The V segment lost 2 bases and the J segment 6 bases; nucleotides outside the gene matches: 10. In nucleotides, the CDR3 is TGCAGTGCTAGAACCGGGACAGAGGCTTCCGAGCAGTACTTC. This codes for CSARTGTEASEQYF.

This clonotype has just a few counts. The conserved closing phenylalanine or tryptophan is absent in this CDR3, likely reflecting a read error. The gene calls are TRBV15 and TRBJ2-1; 12 bases are shared with TRBD1. The germline gives CDR1 LNHNV, CDR2 YYDKDF (reference sequence). The CDR3 consists of 13 residues. J was trimmed by 6 bases and V by 6 bases; bases with no gene match: 0. Here the CDR3 reads CATRGQGANEQFL. In nucleotides, the CDR3 is TGTGCCACCAGGGGACAGGGGGCCAATGAGCAGTTCTTA.

The chain uses TRBV5-1 and TRBJ2-4, with 8 nucleotides matching TRBD1. The CDR3 is made up of 18 amino acids. CDR1 and CDR2 from the germline V gene are SGHRS and YFSETQ. V shed 2 bases and J 5 bases; nucleotides not matched to a gene: 15. The CDR3, as DNA: TGCGCCAGCAGCTTAGGCCATAGGGCAGGGGGCGCCGAAAACATTCAGTACTTC. Amino acids: CASSLGHRAGGAENIQYF.

About this clonotype itself: This could be a read error, since a much larger clone is one nucleotide away. This sequence joins TRBV7-2 and TRBJ1-1, with a tentative D call TRBD1 (6 bases). V was cut by 2 bases and J by 5 bases, with 9 bases left in between. Germline V CDR1 and CDR2: SGHTA, FQGNSA. This CDR3 is 13 amino acids long. Here the CDR3 reads CASSLSGETEAFF. CDR3 bases: TGTGCCAGCAGCTTATCAGGGGAAACTGAAGCTTTCTTT.

This clonotype was seen only a few times. V gene TRBV24-1 combines with J gene TRBJ2-1; a possible D gene is TRBD1 (6 bases). V lost 3 bases, J lost 0 bases, and 11 bases lay in between. CDR3 length: 16 amino acids. Germline CDR1 KGHDR, CDR2 SFDVKD. CDR3 bases: TGTGCCACCAGTGATGCAGGGGATAGCTCCTACAATGAGCAGTTCTTC. The encoded protein is CATSDAGDSSYNEQFF.

This chain connects TRBV5-6 to TRBJ2-7; D is perhaps TRBD2 (7 bases). CDR1 is SGHDT and CDR2 is YYEEEE in the germline V gene. Trimming shortened V by 4 bases and J by 7 bases, and 21 bases separated the two germline ends. The CDR3 spans 15 residues. The CDR3 bases are TGTGCCAGCAGCCCGGGGGTCGGGGGGCGCAGGGAGCAGTACTTC. Its protein product is CASSPGVGGRREQYF.

The chain uses TRBV10-3 and TRBJ1-4, with D maybe TRBD1 (6 bases). V lost 6 bases, J lost 4 bases, and 9 bases lay in between. Germline V gene lookup returns CDR1 ENHRY and CDR2 SYGVKD. The CDR3 is 13 residues long. The CDR3 is CAIRDRDNEKLFF. CDR3 bases: TGTGCCATCAGGGACAGAGATAATGAAAAACTGTTTTTT.

V and J are TRBV27 and TRBJ2-6, with D uncertain. The V end was cut by 5 bases, the J end by 3 bases, with 11 bases between. CDR1 and CDR2 (germline): MNHEY, SMNVEV (reference sequence). The CDR3 contains 15 residues. This CDR3 reads CASSPEMIGANVLTF. The CDR3 DNA reads TGTGCCAGCAGTCCTGAAATGATTGGGGCCAACGTCCTGACTTTC.

The chain combines TRBV5-1 with TRBJ2-2; D not certain. The CDR3 has 13 residues. Germline CDR1 and CDR2: SGHRS and YFSETQ. V lost 0 bases, J lost 5 bases, and 5 bases lay in between. CDR3 nucleotides: TGCGCCAGCAGCTTGGCCTGGACCGGGGAGCTGTTTTTT. This translates into CASSLAWTGELFF.

The CDR3 protein is CASSYSKRGSSYNEQFF. The CDR3 DNA is TGTGCCAGCAGTTACTCTAAACGGGGAAGCTCCTACAATGAGCAGTTCTTC. The chain links TRBV6-2 or TRBV6-3 to TRBJ2-1; tentatively, D is TRBD2 (5 bases). The CDR3 is made up of 17 amino acids. V shed 0 bases and J shed 0 bases, with 12 bases lying between them. Germline values: CDR1 MNHEY, CDR2 SVGEGT.

This clonotype was seen at least ten times. V usage is TRBV6-1 and J usage is TRBJ2-1; 8 bases line up with TRBD1. With 5 bases clipped from V and 9 bases from J, the junction kept 9 bases outside the gene matches. The CDR3 totals 14 residues. Germline V gene data show CDR1 as MNHNS and CDR2 as SASEGT. The CDR3 loop reads CASSRGQARGEQFF. As DNA, the CDR3 is TGTGCCAGCAGTCGGGGACAGGCGAGGGGTGAGCAGTTCTTC.

CDR3 sequence reads: CASSWVAGDTDTQYF. In DNA, the CDR3 is TGTGCCAGCAGTTGGGTAGCGGGAGATACAGATACGCAGTATTTT. The V and J genes are TRBV7-2 and TRBJ2-3; 9 positions agree with TRBD2. Trimming at V came to 6 bases and at J to 3 bases, leaving 7 bases not matched to a gene. This CDR3 contains 15 residues. CDR1 and CDR2 from the germline V gene are SGHTA and FQGNSA.

CDR3 protein: CASSQGFGPGVEAFF. CDR3 DNA: TGCGCCAGCAGCCAAGGGTTTGGTCCGGGTGTTGAAGCTTTCTTT. The chain uses TRBV4-1 and TRBJ1-1; D not certain. This CDR3 is built from 15 residues. Between the trimmed V and J ends, which lost 1 base and 7 bases, there was a span of 16 bases. Germline loops: CDR1 MGHRA, CDR2 YSYEKL.

This clonotype was recorded many times. V usage is TRBV29-1 and J usage is TRBJ2-3, with D possibly being TRBD1 (5 bases). Germline V gene data show CDR1 as SQVTM and CDR2 as ANQGSEA. There are 11 residues in the CDR3. The V gene lost 4 bases and the J gene lost 6 bases, with 8 bases spanning the gap. For the CDR3, the DNA is TGCAGCGTTGCTAGGGGCGATACGCAGTATTTT. Its translation: CSVARGDTQYF.

The V call is TRBV20-1, the J call TRBJ1-4, with TRBD1 matching over 8 bases. Per germline, CDR1 DFQATT and CDR2 SNEGSKA (reference sequence). V was clipped by 1 base and J by 5 bases; unmatched bases: 6. CDR3 length: 15 residues. This CDR3 reads CSARADRGRNEKLFF. The CDR3 DNA sequence: TGCAGTGCTAGAGCTGACAGGGGACGAAATGAAAAACTGTTTTTT.

This chain connects TRBV7-8 to TRBJ2-1, with D perhaps assigned TRBD1 or TRBD2 (6 bases each). V lost 5 bases to trimming and J lost 5 bases, with 16 bases between them. This CDR3 contains 15 residues. Germline lookup yields CDR1 SGHVS and CDR2 FQNEAQ. CDR3: CASSPSRGRNNEQFF. The CDR3 DNA reads as TGTGCCAGCAGCCCTAGTAGGGGGAGGAACAATGAGCAGTTCTTC. Based on the CDR3 plus reference TRBV7-8 and TRBJ2-1, the full variable domain is GAGVSQSPRYKVAKRGQDVALRCDPISGHVSLFWYQQALGQGPEFLTYFQNEAQLDKSGLPSDRFFAERPEGSVSTLKIQRTQQEDSAVYLCASSPSRGRNNEQFFGPGTRLTVL.

V is TRBV3-1 and J is TRBJ2-1, with no clear D. CDR1 is LGHDT, CDR2 YNNKEL, per germline (reference sequence). CDR3 length equals 13 residues. Trimming pared 5 bases from V and 2 bases from J, leaving 7 bases between. The CDR3 region is CASSLRAYNEQFF. The CDR3 nucleotides read TGTGCCAGCAGCTTACGGGCCTACAATGAGCAGTTCTTC.

This clonotype occurred many times. CDR3 region: CSARMVWGPNYGYTF. The CDR3, as DNA: TGCAGTGCTAGGATGGTGTGGGGCCCCAACTATGGCTACACCTTC. This sequence joins TRBV20-1 and TRBJ1-2, with a weak D call TRBD1 (5 bases). V was trimmed by 3 bases and J by 2 bases, leaving 16 bases between them. This CDR3 has 15 residues. Germline lookup yields CDR1 DFQATT and CDR2 SNEGSKA (reference sequence).